Each of the 29 T cell receptor beta chains below was sequenced from the same sample in a study of patients and donors after allogeneic stem cell transplantation. TCRdb ran MiXCR on the RT-PCR reads and lists one entry per CDR3 protein. The table has some 960,000 distinct CDR3 sequences, about 20% seen once; the top ten hold around 6%. Input material: blood, either unsorted or a sorted T cell fraction (not recorded which). The receptors originated from a human donor who was either an allogeneic HSCT recipient or a stem cell or donor lymphocyte infusion donor (not recorded which). It is not recorded whose cells these are; they may come from a transplant donor.

V gene TRBV7-9 combines with J gene TRBJ2-2, with 7 bases that match TRBD1. The CDR3 is 15 amino acids. The V gene end was trimmed by 7 bases and the J gene end by 5 bases; junction bases not matched to a gene: 10. Germline loops: CDR1 SEHNR, CDR2 FQNEAQ (reference sequence). The chain's CDR3 is CASTILTGVTGELFF. CDR3 DNA sequence: TGTGCCAGCACGATCCTTACAGGGGTTACCGGGGAGCTGTTTTTT.

This clonotype has just a few counts. The J gene is TRBJ1-1, the V gene TRBV4-3; tentative D call: TRBD1 (6 bases). Trimming removed 4 bases at V and 13 bases at J, with 19 bases between. The CDR3 consists of 13 residues. The germline V gene encodes CDR1 LGHNA and CDR2 YSLEER. The CDR3: CASSPTDSRISFF. In nucleotides, the CDR3 is TGCGCCAGCAGCCCCACGGACAGTCGAATTAGTTTCTTT.

This clonotype was observed a few times. The chain has TRBV11-1 and TRBJ2-2, with D unclear. The V end was cut by 0 bases, the J end by 4 bases, with 12 bases between. The germline CDR1 and CDR2 sequences are SGHAT and FQDESV (reference sequence). The CDR3 is made up of 16 amino acids. The CDR3 region has the DNA TGTGCCAGCAGCTTAGCCGCCACTTTGATCACCGGGGAGCTGTTTTTT. Its translation: CASSLAATLITGELFF.

This CDR3 is CASSQPDGNTIYF. In nucleotides, the CDR3 is TGTGCCAGCAGCCAACCGGACGGAAACACCATATATTTT. The chain carries TRBV3-1 and TRBJ1-3; D is unclear. The CDR3 is 13 residues long. Looked up from germline, CDR1 is LGHDT and CDR2 is YNNKEL (reference sequence). Trimming cost V 2 bases and J 4 bases, with 6 bases left between them.

The chain couples TRBV4-1 to TRBJ2-3; 8 bases line up with TRBD2. Looked up from germline, CDR1 is MGHRA and CDR2 is YSYEKL. CDR3 size: 15 residues. Trimming took 4 bases from V and 2 from J; bases not matched to a gene: 5. The CDR3 region has the DNA TGCGCCAGCAGCCTAGGGGGACTAGACACAGATACGCAGTATTTT. Protein: CASSLGGLDTDTQYF.

The J gene is TRBJ2-5, the V gene TRBV6-5; the match to TRBD2 covers 8 bases. Germline loops: CDR1 MNHEY, CDR2 SVGAGI. V shed 2 bases and J 2 bases; nucleotides not matched to a gene: 1. The CDR3 consists of 14 residues. The CDR3 loop is CASSYGTRQETQYF. DNA of the CDR3: TGTGCCAGCAGTTACGGGACTAGACAAGAGACCCAGTACTTC.

The chain combines TRBV24-1 with TRBJ2-7, with D perhaps matching TRBD2 (6 bases). CDR1 and CDR2 (germline): KGHDR, SFDVKD. V gave up 1 base and J gave up 2 bases, with 14 bases separating them. CDR3 size: 16 residues. The chain's CDR3 is CATSDLGSGIPYEQYF. The CDR3 bases are TGTGCCACCAGTGATTTAGGTAGCGGAATTCCCTACGAGCAGTACTTC.

Ten or more counts support this clonotype. The chain uses TRBV5-1 and TRBJ2-1; the D call may be TRBD1 or TRBD2 (5 bases each). The V and J ends lost 3 bases and 4 bases respectively, with 11 bases between them. This CDR3 has 14 residues. Germline V gene data show CDR1 as SGHRS and CDR2 as YFSETQ. The CDR3, as DNA: TGCGCCAGCAGCTGGGGACGGAAATACAATGAGCAGTTCTTC. This gives the protein CASSWGRKYNEQFF.

The chain carries TRBV4-1 and TRBJ1-4; 10 bases fit TRBD1. The CDR3 covers 16 residues. The V segment lost 4 bases and the J segment 7 bases; nucleotides outside the gene matches: 9. Germline assignment: CDR1 MGHRA and CDR2 YSYEKL. CDR3 nucleotides: TGCGCCAGCAGCCTCCACAGACAGGGGGCTTTTGAAAAACTGTTTTTT. Its protein product is CASSLHRQGAFEKLFF.

The chain combines TRBV3-1 with TRBJ1-2, with D hard to call. This CDR3 spans 13 amino acids. Looked up from germline, CDR1 is LGHDT and CDR2 is YNNKEL (reference sequence). Between the trimmed V and J ends, which lost 1 base and 5 bases, there was a span of 8 bases. CDR3 DNA: TGTGCCAGCAGCCAAGGATGGGGATATGGCTACACCTTC. Its translation: CASSQGWGYGYTF.

In its sample, this clonotype was seen a few times. The chain carries TRBV29-1 and TRBJ2-3; 8 nucleotides match TRBD2. J was trimmed by 4 bases and V by 6 bases; bases with no gene match: 9. The germline gives CDR1 SQVTM, CDR2 ANQGSEA. The CDR3 extends over 14 amino acids. The CDR3 sequence: CSVVGRAGADTQYF. In DNA form, the CDR3 reads TGCAGCGTAGTCGGGAGGGCCGGAGCAGATACGCAGTATTTT.

The chain links TRBV12-3 or TRBV12-4 to TRBJ1-1, with D uncertain. Trimming stripped 8 bases from V and 1 base from J, with 5 bases between. This CDR3 comprises 11 residues. DNA of the CDR3: TGTGCCAGCGGTCCGAACACTGAAGCTTTCTTT. Translated: CASGPNTEAFF.

CDR3 sequence reads: CASSPDRSNEKLFF. In DNA form, the CDR3 reads TGTGCCAGCTCACCAGACAGATCTAATGAAAAACTGTTTTTT. This sequence joins TRBV18 and TRBJ1-4; D possibly corresponds to TRBD1 (5 bases). The CDR3 has 14 amino acids. V was trimmed by 2 bases and J by 3 bases, leaving 7 bases between them. The V gene's germline CDR1 is KGHSH and CDR2 LQKENI.

This clonotype was detected many times. The chain employs TRBV12-3 or TRBV12-4 and TRBJ2-7; 8 positions match TRBD1. The CDR3 totals 15 residues. The V and J ends lost 6 bases and 1 base, in that order; junction bases with no gene match: 8. CDR3 sequence: CASSHGTGGSYEQYF. In nucleotides, the CDR3 is TGTGCCAGCAGCCACGGGACAGGCGGGTCCTACGAGCAGTACTTC.

This clonotype was counted a few times. This chain joins TRBV25-1 and TRBJ1-2, with D possibly TRBD1 on 5 matching bases. Trimming removed 0 bases from V and 8 bases from J, with 10 bases in between. There are 13 residues in the CDR3. The germline V gene has CDR1 MGHDK and CDR2 SYGVNS. CDR3 coding DNA: TGTGCCAGCAGTGAATATAAGGGGACGGGCTACACCTTC. As protein: CASSEYKGTGYTF.

This clonotype appeared a few times. This rearrangement joins TRBV6-1 to TRBJ1-5; 9 nucleotides match TRBD1. CDR1 and CDR2 from the germline V gene are MNHNS and SASEGT. V lost 6 bases to trimming and J lost 7 bases; unmatched junction nucleotides: 13. This CDR3 region has 16 residues. As DNA, the CDR3 is TGTGCCAGCAGCCCAGGGGGACAGGGCCCGGGACAGCCCCAGCATTTT. Its translation is CASSPGGQGPGQPQHF.

This clonotype was counted a few times. CDR3 amino acids: CASSQIRQGGEKLFF. The DNA for the CDR3 is TGCGCCAGCAGCCAAATACGACAGGGTGGGGAAAAACTGTTTTTT. This chain joins TRBV4-1 and TRBJ1-4; TRBD1 matches at 7 bases. This CDR3 has 15 amino acids. Germline values: CDR1 MGHRA, CDR2 YSYEKL. The junction had 8 bases not matched to a gene; V was cut back by 2 bases and J by 8 bases.

V gene TRBV3-1 combines with J gene TRBJ2-2, with 7 bases fitting TRBD2. Unmatched junction bases numbered 8, after V lost 4 bases and J lost 3 bases. This CDR3 region has 16 residues. CDR1 is LGHDT, CDR2 YNNKEL, per germline (reference sequence). The CDR3 DNA reads TGTGCCAGCAGCCCTTCAGCGGGGACTTACACCGGGGAGCTGTTTTTT. Its protein product is CASSPSAGTYTGELFF.

The chain recombines TRBV7-3 with TRBJ1-2, with 8 bases that match TRBD1. CDR3 length: 13 amino acids. The J segment lost 6 bases and the V segment lost 3 bases, leaving 3 bases of the junction unmatched. CDR1 is SGHTA, CDR2 FQGTGA, per germline. The CDR3 DNA reads as TGTGCCAGCAGCTTTACAGGGGGGCATGGCTACACCTTC. Protein sequence: CASSFTGGHGYTF.

The chain carries TRBV27 and TRBJ2-1; 7 bases line up with TRBD1. CDR1 is MNHEY and CDR2 is SMNVEV in the germline V gene (reference sequence). This CDR3 has 16 residues. V was pared by 0 bases and J by 1 base, with 3 bases of the junction left unmatched. CDR3 nucleotides: TGTGCCAGCAGTTTATCCGGGACAGCTTCCTACAATGAGCAGTTCTTC. Amino acids: CASSLSGTASYNEQFF.

This clonotype showed up just a few times. This chain uses TRBV13 with TRBJ2-7; the D is unclear. The germline gives CDR1 PRHDT, CDR2 FYEKMQ (reference sequence). CDR3 length: 14 residues. V was clipped by 4 bases and J by 3 bases, with 13 bases between them. CDR3 region: CASSSRMGSYEQYF. Written as DNA, the CDR3 is TGTGCCAGCAGCTCCCGCATGGGAAGCTACGAGCAGTACTTC.

The chain employs TRBV2 and TRBJ2-3; 7 nucleotides align to TRBD2. The trim removed 2 bases at V and 7 bases at J, leaving 3 bases unmatched. Germline CDR1 SNHLY, CDR2 FYNNEI. The CDR3 length is 13 residues. The CDR3 loop reads CASSERLAYTQYF. The CDR3 coding sequence is TGTGCCAGCAGTGAAAGACTAGCTTATACGCAGTATTTT.

The chain joins TRBV12-3 or TRBV12-4 to TRBJ2-7; 9 positions agree with TRBD2. The junction had 3 bases not matched to a gene; V was cut back by 0 bases and J by 3 bases. The CDR3 is made up of 15 amino acids. This chain's CDR3 is CASSLALAGRYEQYF. The CDR3 region has the DNA TGTGCCAGCAGTTTAGCGCTAGCGGGGCGCTACGAGCAGTACTTC.

The sample holds a few counts of this clonotype. V usage is TRBV4-2 and J usage is TRBJ1-3; 9 bases align to TRBD1. After removal of 0 bases from V and 3 bases from J, the junction contained 6 bases not matched to a gene. Germline lookup yields CDR1 LGHNA and CDR2 YNFKEQ. This CDR3 contains 17 residues. CDR3 bases: TGTGCCAGCAGCCAAGAAACAGGGGGCGCTTTTGGAAACACCATATATTTT. This translates into CASSQETGGAFGNTIYF.

Only a few counts were recorded for this clonotype. This chain connects TRBV5-1 to TRBJ1-1; tentatively, D is TRBD1 (6 bases). This CDR3 comprises 16 residues. V was trimmed by 4 bases and J by 6 bases, leaving 22 bases between them. CDR1 SGHRS and CDR2 YFSETQ come from the germline V gene. The CDR3 bases are TGCGCCAGCAGCCTCGGGACCACAGGGAAGTTTTCTGAAGCTTTCTTT. Residues: CASSLGTTGKFSEAFF.

V usage is TRBV3-1 and J usage is TRBJ2-6, with 8 bases fitting TRBD1. This CDR3 is 19 amino acids long. The V segment lost 4 bases and the J segment 2 bases; nucleotides outside the gene matches: 13. Germline V gene lookup returns CDR1 LGHDT and CDR2 YNNKEL (reference sequence). CDR3 amino acids: CASSLQGARTLPGANVLTF. The CDR3 DNA follows: TGTGCCAGCAGCCTTCAGGGGGCTAGGACACTCCCTGGGGCCAACGTCCTGACTTTC.

The CDR3 spells CSAPRGVETQYF. DNA for the CDR3: TGCAGTGCCCCGAGGGGAGTCGAGACCCAGTACTTC. This chain uses TRBV20-1 with TRBJ2-5; D might be TRBD1 or TRBD2, each matching 5 bases. Germline CDR1 reads DFQATT; CDR2 reads SNEGSKA (reference sequence). The CDR3 runs to 12 residues. Trimming removed 6 bases from V and 5 bases from J, with 13 bases in between.

This clonotype has only a few counts. The chain links TRBV4-1 to TRBJ2-7, with 13 bases fitting TRBD2. The germline V gene has CDR1 MGHRA and CDR2 YSYEKL. CDR3 length: 14 amino acids. J was trimmed by 2 bases and V by 10 bases; bases with no gene match: 5. The CDR3 bases are TGCGCCACCGCGGGACTAGCGGGGCCCTACGAGCAGTACTTC. Encoded protein: CATAGLAGPYEQYF.

The V gene is TRBV29-1, the J gene TRBJ2-2, with D perhaps matching TRBD2 (6 bases). Per germline, CDR1 SQVTM and CDR2 ANQGSEA. V lost 3 bases and J lost 7, with 15 bases in between. This CDR3 is 14 amino acids long. The CDR3 sequence: CSVEGRREDGELFF. In DNA, the CDR3 is TGCAGCGTTGAGGGTAGAAGGGAGGACGGGGAGCTGTTTTTT.